The text below deals with one T cell receptor (beta chain). The antigen it binds to is not known. No qualities accompany the bases; no much larger clone lies one base away. Mismatch repair deficiency in every enrolled patient was established by polymerase chain reaction or immunohistochemistry. TCR sequencing was carried out for three patients who responded to pembrolizumab therapy. The phase II trial prospectively tested pembrolizumab PD-1 blockade in advanced mismatch repair-deficient cancers regardless of tissue of origin. Peripheral blood T cell samples were serially collected before and at multiple times after PD-1 blockade was started. Blood sampling time points were reported as weeks after the first dose of pembrolizumab. This specimen comes from a study of PD-1 blockade in mismatch repair-deficient tumors (TCRdb year 2017). For context, the study as a whole: Between September 2013 and September 2016, the trial enrolled around 91 consecutive patients with roughly 13 mismatch repair-deficient cancer types, every one of whom had been previously treated and was progressing. Deep sequencing of TCR CDR3 regions was used to track tumor-associated T cell clones in peripheral blood of patients responding to PD-1 blockade. The paper as a whole reports these results and caveats: Rapid expansion after pembrolizumab followed by contraction, generally before radiologic responses, was shown by tumor-resident clones, which were often undetectable in blood before treatment.

Library preparation was by the immunoSEQ multiplex PCR assay. TCRdb's version of the immuneACCESS table is confined to in-frame rearrangements and falls short of the full clone set. An unresolved V gene accounts for under half of the shortfall where checked; the remainder is of unknown origin. The sample table lists about 79,000 clones, about 82% of them with a count of one. The ten largest clones represent approximately 5% of the sample. Trimmed from V: 0 bases; trimmed from J: 4 bases; junction bases lacking a gene match: 11. From the cysteine through the phenylalanine, the CDR3 covers 18 amino acids. CDR3 DNA only is kept here, 54 bases in frame from base 1. Based on the germline V gene, the CDR1 and CDR2 sequences are SGDLS and YYNGEE.

The chain was built from TRBV9 and TRBJ2-7; TRBD2 fits 12 bases in the junction. This clonotype was obtained from an adult with mismatch repair-deficient cancer. Sequencing was performed on peripheral blood, taken 44 weeks after starting pembrolizumab. The DNA is TGTGCCAGCAGCGTAGGACTAGCGGGAGATTCTTTGGCGTACGAGCAGTACTTC. The translation is CASSVGLAGDSLAYEQYF. Joined to the reference TRBV9 and TRBJ2-7 proteins, this CDR3 gives the full variable domain: DSGVTQTPKHLITATGQRVTLRCSPRSGDLSVYWYQQSLDQGLQFLIQYYNGEERAKGNILERFSAQQFPDLHSELNLSSLELGDSALYFCASSVGLAGDSLAYEQYFGPGTRLTVT.